This section outlines one T cell receptor beta chain sequence together with its context. These data are taken from a study of blood T cell repertoires in COVID-19. Study-level information: Researchers got acute and convalescent COVID-19 samples from the United States, Italy and Spain. T cells, B-cell-depleted T cells, or PBMCs supplied cDNA or gDNA.

The V gene's germline CDR1 is SEHNR and CDR2 FQNEAQ (reference sequence). V dropped 5 bases and J dropped 8; count of bases not matched to a gene: 5. The length of the CDR3 is 13 residues. Source study methods: Amplification with reference gene primers provided the estimates of nucleated cell counts. Here immunoSEQ multiplex PCR was the method, and the copy in TCRdb shows in-frame clones only, minus some. Clone size and the V and J calls come from that table; the DNA yielded D and trimming. The sample holds 200,000 to 300,000 clones, around 87% seen once. The clonotype originates from a woman aged 50 to 65 with acute or convalescent COVID-19. V usage is TRBV7-9 and J usage is TRBJ1-3; TRBD1 matches at 8 bases. Material for sequencing was peripheral blood. For the CDR3, the DNA is TGTGCCAGCAGCACTCAGGGGGCGGACACCATATATTTT. Residues: CASSTQGADTIYF.